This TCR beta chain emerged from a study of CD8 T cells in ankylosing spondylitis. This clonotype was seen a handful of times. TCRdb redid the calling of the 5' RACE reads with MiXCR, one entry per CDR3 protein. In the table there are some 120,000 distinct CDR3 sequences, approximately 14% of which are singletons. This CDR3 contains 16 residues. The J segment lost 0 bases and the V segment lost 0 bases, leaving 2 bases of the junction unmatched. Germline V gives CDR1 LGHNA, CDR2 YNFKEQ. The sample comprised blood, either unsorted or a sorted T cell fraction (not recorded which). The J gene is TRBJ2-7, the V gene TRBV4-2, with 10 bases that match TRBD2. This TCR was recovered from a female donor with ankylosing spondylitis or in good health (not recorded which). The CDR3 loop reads CASSQDPSGSSYEQYF. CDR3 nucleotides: TGTGCCAGCAGCCAAGACCCTAGCGGGAGCTCCTACGAGCAGTACTTC.